The 28 T cell receptor beta chains below all came from one sample that was sequenced in a study of T cells after yellow fever vaccination. TCRdb processed the 5' RACE reads anew with MiXCR; each CDR3 protein has one entry. Found here are around 100,000 distinct CDR3 sequences, 6.5% to 9% of them singletons; the top ten hold 25%. The sample consisted of CD8+ T cells sorted from PBMCs, taken 45 days after the yellow fever booster vaccination. Receptors originate from a man aged 25-40 years who received the YFV17D yellow fever vaccine.

V is TRBV29-1 and J is TRBJ2-7; D remains ambiguous. Germline CDR1 SQVTM, CDR2 ANQGSEA. The germline V and J ends were trimmed by 6 bases and 1 base, with 10 bases remaining between them. CDR3 length equals 12 residues. CDR3 DNA: TGCAGCGTGAGAAAAGCGTCCTACGAGCAGTACTTC. This gives the protein CSVRKASYEQYF.

This clonotype was observed a single time. A much larger clonotype is one base distant, so this may be a read error. V usage is TRBV4-1 and J usage is TRBJ2-3; perhaps TRBD1 as D (6 bases). The CDR3 runs to 16 residues. CDR1 is MGHRA and CDR2 is YSYEKL in the germline V gene. This CDR3 is CAGSHRQARFTDTQYF. CDR3 DNA sequence: TGCGCCGGCAGCCACCGACAGGCGAGATTCACAGATACGCAGTATTTT.

The J gene is TRBJ2-7, the V gene TRBV30; either TRBD1 or TRBD2 may supply D (5 bases each). V lost 5 bases, J lost 6 bases, and 26 bases lay in between. This CDR3 has 16 residues. Germline V gene sequence: CDR1 GTSNPN, CDR2 SVGIG (reference sequence). This CDR3 is CAWDGPRDARAGEQYF. The CDR3 bases are TGTGCCTGGGATGGACCACGGGACGCCCGCGCCGGCGAGCAGTACTTC. The full variable domain, its missing parts supplied by reference TRBV30 and TRBJ2-7, is SQTIHQWPATLVQPVGSPLSLECTVEGTSNPNLYWYRQAAGRGLQLLFYSVGIGQISSEVPQNLSASRPQDRQFILSSKKLLLSDSGFYLCAWDGPRDARAGEQYFGPGTRLTVT.

The genes are TRBV7-8 and TRBJ2-3, with a possible D match to TRBD2 (7 bases). The CDR3 runs 17 residues. Germline values: CDR1 SGHVS, CDR2 FQNEAQ. The V end lost 5 bases, the J end lost 4 bases, and 22 bases lay between the germline ends. The CDR3 coding sequence is TGTGCCAGCAGCCCCAAGGCGGGGGCGCTTAAATCAGATACGCAGTATTTT. Protein product: CASSPKAGALKSDTQYF.

This clonotype was counted ten times or more. The V and J genes are TRBV12-3 or TRBV12-4 and TRBJ2-1, with D perhaps matching TRBD1 or TRBD2 (5 bases each). This CDR3 is 15 amino acids long. Deletions cut 6 bases from V and 6 bases from J, with 18 bases between. The CDR3 sequence is CASSPGTPTGNEQFF. The CDR3, as DNA: TGTGCCAGCAGCCCCGGGACCCCGACTGGCAATGAGCAGTTCTTC.

This clonotype appeared many times. The chain carries TRBV27 and TRBJ2-7; 10 positions match TRBD2. The CDR3 has 16 residues. CDR1 and CDR2 from the germline V gene are MNHEY and SMNVEV (reference sequence). Unmatched junction bases numbered 13, after V lost 6 bases and J lost 5 bases. The CDR3 nucleotides read TGTGCCAGCAGCCGATCTCGGGCTAGCGGGAGTAACGAGCAGTACTTC. Its translation is CASSRSRASGSNEQYF.

The V and J genes are TRBV7-9 and TRBJ2-1; D is ambiguous. Trimming took off 7 bases at V and 9 bases at J, with 13 bases between the two ends. Germline loops: CDR1 SEHNR, CDR2 FQNEAQ (reference sequence). The length of the CDR3 is 12 residues. The CDR3 loop is CASTLPLGEQFF. The CDR3 coding sequence is TGTGCCAGCACCCTCCCCCTAGGTGAGCAGTTCTTC.

At least ten counts were recorded for this clonotype. The V and J genes are TRBV11-2 and TRBJ2-5; D unclear. Germline CDR1 is SGHAT and CDR2 is FQNNGV. V lost 1 base to trimming and J lost 3 bases, with 12 bases between them. There are 15 residues in the CDR3. Written as DNA, the CDR3 is TGTGCCAGCAGCTTAGTTTCTACAGTCAAAGAGACCCAGTACTTC. Translation: CASSLVSTVKETQYF.

This clonotype was seen repeatedly, ten times or more. The genes are TRBV7-9 and TRBJ2-7; possibly TRBD2 for D (5 bases). The CDR3 is 14 residues long. V lost 4 bases and J lost 3, with 13 bases in between. Germline values: CDR1 SEHNR, CDR2 FQNEAQ (reference sequence). The CDR3 here is CASSSGRQGYEQYF. CDR3 nucleotide sequence: TGTGCCAGCAGCTCTGGGAGACAAGGCTACGAGCAGTACTTC.

In this sample, this clonotype turned up a few times. The J gene is TRBJ1-1, the V gene TRBV6-5; no firm D call. This CDR3 contains 13 residues. In germline, CDR1 is MNHEY, CDR2 SVGAGI. With 6 bases removed from V and 0 bases from J, the gap between germline ends came to 8 bases. This chain's CDR3 is CASSPSLNTEAFF. CDR3 DNA: TGTGCCAGCAGCCCCTCCCTGAACACTGAAGCTTTCTTT.

This clonotype was seen at least ten times. This sequence joins TRBV6-5 and TRBJ1-5; 7 positions agree with TRBD1. Germline CDR1 reads MNHEY; CDR2 reads SVGAGI. The length of the CDR3 is 15 residues. The ends lost 4 bases at V and 7 bases at J; junction bases unmatched: 10. The CDR3 protein is CASSSGGQKEQPQHF. CDR3 coding DNA: TGTGCCAGCAGTTCGGGGGGACAGAAGGAACAGCCCCAGCATTTT.

The table lists this clonotype with many counts. This chain links TRBV27 with TRBJ2-1; maybe TRBD2 (6 bases). Trimming left V 5 bases short and J 3 bases short, with 14 bases between. This CDR3 has 15 amino acids. Per the germline V gene, CDR1 is MNHEY and CDR2 is SMNVEV (reference sequence). In DNA form, the CDR3 reads TGTGCCAGCAGTATTAGCGGTTCCCGCTACAATGAGCAGTTCTTC. It is translated as CASSISGSRYNEQFF.

This clonotype was counted ten times or more. V usage is TRBV20-1 and J usage is TRBJ2-3; TRBD2 is a possible D gene (5 bases). Germline V gene data show CDR1 as DFQATT and CDR2 as SNEGSKA (reference sequence). Trimming removed 0 bases at V and 7 bases at J, with 11 bases between. The CDR3 loop spans 13 amino acids. CDR3 coding DNA: TGCAGTGCTAGAGATATTCGCGGGCATACGCAGTATTTT. Its protein is CSARDIRGHTQYF.

The rearrangement joins TRBV20-1 to TRBJ2-5; weak D call: TRBD2 (6 bases). Germline CDR1 and CDR2: DFQATT and SNEGSKA (reference sequence). CDR3 length equals 16 residues. V shed 0 bases and J shed 1 base, with 15 bases lying between them. CDR3 amino acids: CSAREVRTNPQETQYF. Written as DNA, the CDR3 is TGCAGTGCTAGAGAGGTTCGGACTAATCCCCAAGAGACCCAGTACTTC.

This clonotype occurred many times. The rearrangement uses TRBV5-1 and TRBJ2-2; D not resolved. The V gene lost 4 bases and the J gene lost 7 bases, with 2 bases spanning the gap. CDR3 length: 10 residues. Germline V gives CDR1 SGHRS, CDR2 YFSETQ. The CDR3 sequence is CASSNGELFF. The DNA of the CDR3 is TGCGCCAGCAGCAACGGGGAGCTGTTTTTT. Combining the CDR3 with reference TRBV5-1 and TRBJ2-2 gives the whole variable domain KAGVTQTPRYLIKTRGQQVTLSCSPISGHRSVSWYQQTPGQGLQFLFEYFSETQRNKGNFPGRFSGRQFSNSRSEMNVSTLELGDSALYLCASSNGELFFGEGSRLTVL.

This clonotype was counted many times. The chain carries TRBV4-3 and TRBJ2-7; D unresolved. There are 13 residues in the CDR3. CDR1 and CDR2 from the germline V gene are LGHNA and YSLEER. The ends were cut back, 0 bases at V and 3 bases at J, with 6 bases in the middle. CDR3 in DNA: TGCGCCAGCAGCCAAGATGAAAACTACGAGCAGTACTTC. Amino acid sequence: CASSQDENYEQYF.

This clonotype was counted at least ten times. V usage is TRBV7-2 and J usage is TRBJ2-7; 8 bases align to TRBD2. This CDR3 region has 17 residues. V was clipped by 6 bases and J by 0 bases; unmatched bases: 13. CDR1 is SGHTA and CDR2 is FQGNSA in the germline V gene. The CDR3 here is CASSPFPPSGGSYEQYF. CDR3 DNA: TGTGCCAGCAGTCCTTTTCCTCCGAGCGGGGGCTCCTACGAGCAGTACTTC. The full variable domain, in which reference TRBV7-2 and TRBJ2-7 provide the parts outside the CDR3, is GAGVSQSPSNKVTEKGKDVELRCDPISGHTALYWYRQSLGQGLEFLIYFQGNSAPDKSGLPSDRFSAERTGGSVSTLTIQRTQQEDSAVYLCASSPFPPSGGSYEQYFGPGTRLTVT.

This clonotype came up many times. Here the CDR3 reads CAIKEAGEQETQYF. The CDR3 bases are TGTGCCATCAAAGAGGCGGGAGAGCAAGAGACCCAGTACTTC. The J gene is TRBJ2-5, the V gene TRBV28; 7 positions agree with TRBD2. There are 14 residues in the CDR3. CDR1 is MDHEN and CDR2 is SYDVKM in the germline V gene. V was pared by 10 bases and J by 2 bases, with 10 bases of the junction left unmatched.

This chain joins TRBV6-2 or TRBV6-3 and TRBJ2-5, with D unresolved. V was clipped by 5 bases and J by 5 bases, with 18 bases between them. Germline V CDR1 and CDR2: MNHEY, SVGEGT. This CDR3 has 15 residues. Here the CDR3 DNA reads TGTGCCAGCAGTCACGTGGGAAGGGCAAGGGAGACCCAGTACTTC. This gives the protein CASSHVGRARETQYF.

This clonotype appeared a few times. The chain combines TRBV6-5 with TRBJ1-1; a possible D gene is TRBD1 (5 bases). V lost 0 bases and J 5 bases, leaving 13 bases between the germline ends. The CDR3 totals 15 residues. Germline V gene lookup returns CDR1 MNHEY and CDR2 SVGAGI. DNA of the CDR3: TGTGCCAGCAGTTACTCGGCCCGGGGCAGAACTGAAGCTTTCTTT. Protein sequence: CASSYSARGRTEAFF.

The chain has TRBV7-9 and TRBJ2-7; perhaps D is TRBD1 or TRBD2 (5 bases each). The CDR3 has 15 residues. V was cut by 5 bases and J by 5 bases, with 19 bases left in between. Germline CDR1 and CDR2: SEHNR and FQNEAQ (reference sequence). CDR3 coding DNA: TGTGCCAGCAGCCCCCCCGGGCGAGGGGTCGACGAGCAGTACTTC. Amino acid sequence: CASSPPGRGVDEQYF.

This clonotype has ten or more counts. This chain connects TRBV27 to TRBJ2-1, with TRBD1 matching over 9 bases. CDR3 length equals 17 residues. The V gene's germline CDR1 is MNHEY and CDR2 SMNVEV (reference sequence). V lost 0 bases to trimming and J lost 2 bases; unmatched junction nucleotides: 5. The CDR3 DNA reads TGTGCCAGCAGTTTATCTGCAGGGGACAGGGCCTACAATGAGCAGTTCTTC. Translation: CASSLSAGDRAYNEQFF.

This clonotype was recorded many times. V gene TRBV29-1 combines with J gene TRBJ1-1; 11 bases align to TRBD1. Germline V lookup: CDR1 SQVTM, CDR2 ANQGSEA. The CDR3 covers 13 residues. The J segment lost 6 bases and the V segment lost 2 bases, leaving 2 bases of the junction unmatched. Written as DNA, the CDR3 is TGCAGCGTTGAAACGGGACAGGGGGCTGAAGCTTTCTTT. This encodes CSVETGQGAEAFF.

Many counts were recorded for this clonotype. The chain links TRBV12-3 or TRBV12-4 to TRBJ2-3; no reliable D call. The CDR3 covers 16 residues. Trimming pared 4 bases from V and 0 bases from J, leaving 14 bases between. The CDR3 sequence: CASSSRTTSSTDTQYF. The CDR3, as DNA: TGTGCCAGCAGTTCCCGAACCACTTCTAGCACAGATACGCAGTATTTT.

In its sample, this clonotype was seen many times. The gene calls are TRBV27 and TRBJ2-7; D remains unclear. Trimming took off 8 bases at V and 0 bases at J, with 11 bases between the two ends. CDR3 length: 13 residues. In germline, CDR1 is MNHEY, CDR2 SMNVEV (reference sequence). This CDR3 is CASGPTDSYEQYF. The CDR3 region has the DNA TGTGCCAGCGGTCCGACGGACTCCTACGAGCAGTACTTC.

This clonotype was observed a handful of times. The V and J genes are TRBV4-3 and TRBJ2-5; no definite D call. The V gene lost 1 base and the J gene lost 4 bases, with 10 bases spanning the gap. Per the germline V gene, CDR1 is LGHNA and CDR2 is YSLEER. This CDR3 spans 14 amino acids. CDR3 loop: CASSQAGPGETQYF. In DNA, the CDR3 is TGCGCCAGCAGCCAAGCGGGCCCGGGAGAGACCCAGTACTTC.

This clonotype showed up just a few times. The rearrangement joins TRBV4-2 to TRBJ2-7, with 11 positions matching TRBD2. Trimming removed 8 bases from V and 7 bases from J; junction bases left unmatched: 13. This CDR3 spans 15 amino acids. Germline CDR1 LGHNA, CDR2 YNFKEQ. The CDR3 here is CASGALLAGDGEQYF. The CDR3 bases are TGTGCCAGCGGCGCCCTACTAGCGGGAGACGGTGAGCAGTACTTC.

This clonotype was seen ten or more times. V usage is TRBV24-1 and J usage is TRBJ2-1, with a weak D call TRBD1 (6 bases). CDR1 is KGHDR, CDR2 SFDVKD, per germline. V lost 3 bases to trimming and J lost 9 bases, with 11 bases between them. CDR3 length equals 13 residues. CDR3: CATSDLGGSEQFF. In DNA, the CDR3 is TGTGCCACCAGTGATCTTGGGGGCTCTGAGCAGTTCTTC.